The next 18 T cell receptor beta chains were all read from a single sample in a study of HIV-infected children after antiretroviral therapy interruption. RNA-based 3' RACE libraries used unique molecular identifiers. MiXCR was run by TCRdb on the 3' RACE reads, yielding one entry per CDR3 protein. The sample consists of about 83,000 distinct CDR3 sequences, 6.9% of them appearing once. Treatment noted: PENTA 11 planned treatment interruption arm or continuous ART arm. The specimen was CD45RA+ CD4+ T cells from PBMCs, pooled from several time points, collected from a donor given antiretroviral therapy, either interrupted or continuous. The subset was: naive CD4+ CD45RA+ CD45RO- T cells. The receptors derive from a pool of human donors with HIV.

This clonotype showed up just once. The chain uses TRBV12-3 or TRBV12-4 and TRBJ1-5; perhaps TRBD1 as D (6 bases). The V and J ends lost 6 bases and 5 bases respectively, with 17 bases between them. The CDR3 contains 15 residues. The CDR3 region is CASRPTGSWDQPQHF. CDR3 nucleotide sequence: TGTGCCAGCAGACCCACAGGGTCGTGGGATCAGCCCCAGCATTTT.

This chain connects TRBV5-1 to TRBJ2-6; 11 nucleotides match TRBD2. Germline-derived CDR1 and CDR2 are SGHRS and YFSETQ. The V segment lost 8 bases and the J segment 0 bases; nucleotides outside the gene matches: 7. The CDR3 contains 17 residues. The DNA of the CDR3 is TGCGCCAGAGGGCCCGGGACTAGCGGCTCTGGGGCCAACGTCCTGACTTTC. Translated: CARGPGTSGSGANVLTF.

This clonotype occurred many times. V and J are TRBV6-2 or TRBV6-3 and TRBJ2-5; either TRBD1 or TRBD2 may fit D (5 bases each). This CDR3 is 13 amino acids long. Germline-derived CDR1 and CDR2 are MNHEY and SVGEGT. Trimming removed 5 bases from V and 1 base from J, with 8 bases in between. The CDR3 DNA reads as TGTGCCAGCAGTCGGGACCTCCAAGAGACCCAGTACTTC. It yields the protein CASSRDLQETQYF.

This clonotype showed up many times. The chain recombines TRBV6-1 with TRBJ2-4; a possible D gene is TRBD2 (5 bases). Germline V gives CDR1 MNHNS, CDR2 SASEGT. The CDR3 consists of 17 residues. V lost 2 bases to trimming and J lost 0 bases, with 14 bases between them. The CDR3 protein is CASSEPGGILAKNIQYF. CDR3 DNA sequence: TGTGCCAGCAGTGAACCAGGAGGAATTCTAGCCAAAAACATTCAGTACTTC.

This clonotype was found a few times. V gene TRBV10-2 combines with J gene TRBJ2-7; D could derive from TRBD1 or TRBD2 (5 bases each). V shed 2 bases and J shed 6 bases, with 17 bases lying between them. Germline V CDR1 and CDR2: WSHSY, SAAADI. The CDR3 sequence is 15 residues long. The CDR3 protein is CASSEVGGLFGEQYF. For the CDR3, the DNA is TGCGCCAGCAGTGAGGTTGGGGGTCTTTTCGGCGAGCAGTACTTC.

This clonotype was observed many times. The chain links TRBV28 to TRBJ2-3, with 9 bases fitting TRBD1. The V segment lost 5 bases and the J segment 2 bases; nucleotides outside the gene matches: 11. The CDR3 length is 17 residues. Germline CDR1 reads MDHEN; CDR2 reads SYDVKM. The CDR3 is CASSAGHWDRDTDTQYF. The CDR3 DNA follows: TGTGCCAGCAGTGCAGGTCACTGGGACAGGGACACAGATACGCAGTATTTT.

This chain links TRBV7-2 with TRBJ2-1; 12 bases are shared with TRBD2. CDR1 is SGHTA and CDR2 is FQGNSA in the germline V gene. The V segment lost 5 bases and the J segment 2 bases; nucleotides outside the gene matches: 4. CDR3 length: 16 residues. The CDR3 DNA reads TGTGCCAGCAGCACCAGACTAGCGGGGGCCTACAATGAGCAGTTCTTC. As protein: CASSTRLAGAYNEQFF.

This clonotype was recorded a few times. The CDR3 DNA reads as TGTGCCAGTAGTAGACCCTCTGACAGGAACACCGGGGAGCTGTTTTTT. It codes for CASSRPSDRNTGELFF. The chain recombines TRBV19 with TRBJ2-2; TRBD1 might be the D (5 bases). V was clipped by 4 bases and J by 1 base, with 13 bases between them. Per germline, CDR1 LNHDA and CDR2 SQIVND (reference sequence). This CDR3 is 16 amino acids long.

Many counts were recorded for this clonotype. The chain recombines TRBV9 with TRBJ1-2, with TRBD1 matching 7 bases. This CDR3 comprises 14 residues. Germline loops: CDR1 SGDLS, CDR2 YYNGEE. J was trimmed by 4 bases and V by 4 bases; bases with no gene match: 7. DNA for the CDR3: TGTGCCAGCAGCAACCCGACAGGGCCCTATGGCTACACCTTC. This gives the protein CASSNPTGPYGYTF.

The chain links TRBV6-5 to TRBJ2-3; 7 nucleotides line up with TRBD1. CDR3 length: 17 residues. The V gene end was trimmed by 4 bases and the J gene end by 1 base; junction bases not matched to a gene: 11. The germline gives CDR1 MNHEY, CDR2 SVGAGI. CDR3 in amino acids: CASSLRGGRARTDTQYF. Written as DNA, the CDR3 is TGTGCCAGCAGTTTGAGAGGGGGCCGGGCCCGCACAGATACGCAGTATTTT.

This clonotype was seen many times. The chain employs TRBV6-6 and TRBJ2-5; 9 bases fit TRBD1. Germline CDR1 reads MNHNY; CDR2 reads SVGAGI (reference sequence). V gave up 11 bases and J gave up 2 bases; unmatched junction bases: 3. The CDR3 is 12 residues long. The CDR3: CACGQGQETQYF. The CDR3 nucleotides are TGTGCCTGCGGACAGGGGCAAGAGACCCAGTACTTC.

This clonotype has ten or more counts. The chain carries TRBV30 and TRBJ1-3; possible D gene TRBD1, 6 bases. With 2 bases removed from V and 16 bases from J, the gap between germline ends came to 27 bases. Germline V gene lookup returns CDR1 GTSNPN and CDR2 SVGIG (reference sequence). The CDR3 length is 15 residues. The CDR3 reads CAWSLPRTVGNTLYF. As DNA, the CDR3 is TGTGCCTGGAGTCTCCCCCGGACAGTTGGAAATACGCTCTATTTT.

This clonotype was found many times. The chain uses TRBV29-1 and TRBJ2-3; 9 nucleotides line up with TRBD1. Unmatched junction bases numbered 6, after V lost 7 bases and J lost 4 bases. This CDR3 is 13 amino acids long. Germline lookup yields CDR1 SQVTM and CDR2 ANQGSEA. CDR3 bases: TGCAGCGAAATACAGGGGGCGGCAGATACGCAGTATTTT. Its protein is CSEIQGAADTQYF.

This clonotype was seen repeatedly, ten times or more. V usage is TRBV28 and J usage is TRBJ1-5; 7 nucleotides match TRBD1. CDR1 and CDR2 (germline): MDHEN, SYDVKM. The junction had 10 bases not matched to a gene; V was cut back by 7 bases and J by 4 bases. The CDR3 extends over 15 amino acids. Here the CDR3 DNA reads TGTGCCAGCACGATACCGGGACAGATGAATCAGCCCCAGCATTTT. This sequence encodes CASTIPGQMNQPQHF.

There are many counts of this clonotype. V and J are TRBV21-1 and TRBJ1-5. TRBV21-1 has pseudogene status. The CDR3 has 11 amino acids. In DNA, the CDR3 is TGTGCCAGCAGCGGGAATCAGCCCCAGCATTTT. The encoded protein is CASSGNQPQHF.

This clonotype was picked up many times. The gene calls are TRBV23-1 and TRBJ2-2; maybe TRBD2 (6 bases). TRBV23-1 is flagged as an ORF with uncertain function. This CDR3 region has 15 residues. Trimming removed 0 bases from V and 7 bases from J, with 12 bases in between. The CDR3 DNA follows: TGCGCCAGCAGTCAATCGTACTCGGGGGTCGGGGAGCTGTTTTTT. Its translation is CASSQSYSGVGELFF.

This clonotype was counted only a few times. This rearrangement joins TRBV1 to TRBJ2-7; TRBD1 reflects the table's D call only, with no check against the DNA. TRBV1 constitutes a pseudogene. This CDR3 comprises 14 residues. This chain's CDR3 is CTSSLTQGLYEQYF. Written as DNA, the CDR3 is TGCACCAGCAGCCTTACACAGGGTCTCTACGAGCAGTACTTC.

In its sample, this clonotype was seen many times. V gene TRBV5-4 combines with J gene TRBJ2-7, with a possible D match to TRBD1 (5 bases). The V end was cut by 4 bases, the J end by 5 bases, with 13 bases between. CDR1 is SGHNT and CDR2 is YYREEE in the germline V gene (reference sequence). The CDR3 spans 13 residues. The CDR3 region has the DNA TGTGCCAGCAGCCTCGGACAAGGCCACGAGCAGTACTTC. Amino acids: CASSLGQGHEQYF.